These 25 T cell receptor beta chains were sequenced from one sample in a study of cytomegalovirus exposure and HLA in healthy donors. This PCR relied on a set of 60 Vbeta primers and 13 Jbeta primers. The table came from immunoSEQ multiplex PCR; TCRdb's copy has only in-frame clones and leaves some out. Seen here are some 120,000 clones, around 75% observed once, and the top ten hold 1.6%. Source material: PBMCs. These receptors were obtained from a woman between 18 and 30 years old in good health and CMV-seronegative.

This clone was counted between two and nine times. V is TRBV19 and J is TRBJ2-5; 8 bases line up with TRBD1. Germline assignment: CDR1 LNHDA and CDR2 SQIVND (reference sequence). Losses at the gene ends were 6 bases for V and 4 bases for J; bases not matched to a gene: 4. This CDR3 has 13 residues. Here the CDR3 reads CASSETGAETQYF. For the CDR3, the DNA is TGTGCCAGTAGCGAGACAGGGGCAGAGACCCAGTACTTC.

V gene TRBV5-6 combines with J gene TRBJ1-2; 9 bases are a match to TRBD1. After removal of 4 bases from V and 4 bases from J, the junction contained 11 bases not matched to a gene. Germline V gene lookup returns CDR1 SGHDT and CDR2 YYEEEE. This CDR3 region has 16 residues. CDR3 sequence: CASSLPGTGKSYGYTF. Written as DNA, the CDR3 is TGTGCCAGCAGCCTTCCCGGGACAGGGAAAAGCTATGGCTACACCTTC.

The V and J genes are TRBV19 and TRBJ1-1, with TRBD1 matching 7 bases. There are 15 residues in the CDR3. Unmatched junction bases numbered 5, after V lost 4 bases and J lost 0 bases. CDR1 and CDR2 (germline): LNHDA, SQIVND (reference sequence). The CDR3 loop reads CASSRQGQMNTEAFF. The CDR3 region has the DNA TGTGCCAGTAGTAGACAGGGACAGATGAACACTGAAGCTTTCTTT.

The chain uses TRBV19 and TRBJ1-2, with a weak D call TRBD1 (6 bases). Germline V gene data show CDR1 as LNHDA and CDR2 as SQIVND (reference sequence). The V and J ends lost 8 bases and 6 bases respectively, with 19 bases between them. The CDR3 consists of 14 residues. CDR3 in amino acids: CASEHSSGADGYTF. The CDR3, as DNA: TGTGCCAGTGAACATAGCTCAGGGGCGGATGGCTACACCTTC.

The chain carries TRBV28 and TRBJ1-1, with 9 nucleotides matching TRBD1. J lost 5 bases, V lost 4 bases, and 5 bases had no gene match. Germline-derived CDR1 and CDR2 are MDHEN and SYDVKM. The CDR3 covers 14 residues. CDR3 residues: CASSWTGERTEAFF. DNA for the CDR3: TGTGCCAGCAGTTGGACAGGGGAGAGGACTGAAGCTTTCTTT.

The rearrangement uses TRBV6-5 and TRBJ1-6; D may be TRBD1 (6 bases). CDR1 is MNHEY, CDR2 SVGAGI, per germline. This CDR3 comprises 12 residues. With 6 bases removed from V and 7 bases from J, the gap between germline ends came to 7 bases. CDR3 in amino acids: CASRDRNSPLHF. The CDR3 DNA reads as TGTGCCAGCAGGGACAGAAATTCACCCCTCCACTTT.

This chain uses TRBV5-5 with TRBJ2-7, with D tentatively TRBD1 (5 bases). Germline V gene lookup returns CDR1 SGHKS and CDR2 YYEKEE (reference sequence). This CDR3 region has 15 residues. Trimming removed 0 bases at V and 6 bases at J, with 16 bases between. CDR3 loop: CASSLEGAITSEQYF. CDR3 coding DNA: TGTGCCAGCAGCTTGGAAGGGGCTATAACGAGCGAGCAGTACTTC.

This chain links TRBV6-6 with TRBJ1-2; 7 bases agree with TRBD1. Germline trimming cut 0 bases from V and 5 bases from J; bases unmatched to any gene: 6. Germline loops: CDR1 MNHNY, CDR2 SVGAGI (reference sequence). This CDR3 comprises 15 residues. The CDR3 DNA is TGTGCCAGCAGTTACTCGATCGACAGGGCTTATGGCTACACCTTC. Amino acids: CASSYSIDRAYGYTF.

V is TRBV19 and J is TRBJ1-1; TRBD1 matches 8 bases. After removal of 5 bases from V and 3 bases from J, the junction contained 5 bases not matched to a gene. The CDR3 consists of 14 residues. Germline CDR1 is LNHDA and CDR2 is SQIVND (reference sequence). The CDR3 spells CASSPGQGYTEAFF. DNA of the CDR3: TGTGCCAGTAGTCCAGGACAGGGCTACACTGAAGCTTTCTTT.

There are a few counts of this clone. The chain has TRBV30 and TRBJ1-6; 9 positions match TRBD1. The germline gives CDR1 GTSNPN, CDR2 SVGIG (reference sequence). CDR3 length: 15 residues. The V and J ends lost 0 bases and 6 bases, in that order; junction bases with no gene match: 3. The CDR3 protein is CAWSVRTGANSPLHF. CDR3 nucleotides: TGTGCCTGGAGTGTCAGGACAGGGGCTAATTCACCCCTCCACTTT.

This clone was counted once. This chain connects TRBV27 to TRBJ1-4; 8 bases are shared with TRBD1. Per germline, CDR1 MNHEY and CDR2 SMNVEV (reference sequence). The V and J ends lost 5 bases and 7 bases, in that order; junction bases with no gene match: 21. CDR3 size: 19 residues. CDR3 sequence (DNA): TGTGCCAGCAGTCCCTCGTCCGGGACAGGTCCCTTTCGGGGTGAAAAACTGTTTTTT. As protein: CASSPSSGTGPFRGEKLFF.

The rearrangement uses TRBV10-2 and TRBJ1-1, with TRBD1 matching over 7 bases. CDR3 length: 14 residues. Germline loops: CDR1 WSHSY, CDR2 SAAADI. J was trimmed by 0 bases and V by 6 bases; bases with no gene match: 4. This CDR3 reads CASSTTGLNTEAFF. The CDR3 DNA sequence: TGCGCCAGCAGCACGACAGGGCTGAACACTGAAGCTTTCTTT.

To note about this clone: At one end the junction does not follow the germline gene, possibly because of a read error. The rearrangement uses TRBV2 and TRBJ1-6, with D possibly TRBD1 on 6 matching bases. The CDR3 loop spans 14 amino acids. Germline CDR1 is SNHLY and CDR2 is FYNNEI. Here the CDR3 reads CASSRNLDRGEKGF. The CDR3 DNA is TGTGCCAGCAGCCGAAACCTGGACAGAGGGGAAAAGGGATTT.

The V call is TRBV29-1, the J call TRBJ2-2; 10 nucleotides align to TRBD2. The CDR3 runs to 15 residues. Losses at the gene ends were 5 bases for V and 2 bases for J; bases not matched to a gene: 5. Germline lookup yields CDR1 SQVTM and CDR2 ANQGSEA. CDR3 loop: CSVRLAGDNTGELFF. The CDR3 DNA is TGCAGCGTTAGACTAGCGGGTGATAACACCGGGGAGCTGTTTTTT.

CDR3 protein: CSALLASYEQYF. DNA of the CDR3: TGCAGCGCATTACTAGCCTCCTACGAGCAGTACTTC. The rearrangement links TRBV29-1 to TRBJ2-7; D perhaps matches TRBD2 (6 bases). Germline V gene lookup returns CDR1 SQVTM and CDR2 ANQGSEA. Trimming took off 7 bases at V and 0 bases at J, with 10 bases between the two ends. This CDR3 comprises 12 residues.

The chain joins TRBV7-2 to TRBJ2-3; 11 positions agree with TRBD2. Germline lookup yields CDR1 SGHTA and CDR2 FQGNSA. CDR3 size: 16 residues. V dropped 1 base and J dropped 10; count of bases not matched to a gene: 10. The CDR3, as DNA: TGTGCCAGCAGCTTAGAAGTGACTAGCGGGGTCGTGGCGCAGTATTTT. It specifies CASSLEVTSGVVAQYF.

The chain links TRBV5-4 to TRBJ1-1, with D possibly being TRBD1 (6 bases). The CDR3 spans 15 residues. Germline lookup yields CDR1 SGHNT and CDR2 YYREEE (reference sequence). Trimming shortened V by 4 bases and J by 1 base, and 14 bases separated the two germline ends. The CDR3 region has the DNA TGTGCCAGCAGCCGAAGGGCAGGGGAGAACACTGAAGCTTTCTTT. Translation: CASSRRAGENTEAFF.

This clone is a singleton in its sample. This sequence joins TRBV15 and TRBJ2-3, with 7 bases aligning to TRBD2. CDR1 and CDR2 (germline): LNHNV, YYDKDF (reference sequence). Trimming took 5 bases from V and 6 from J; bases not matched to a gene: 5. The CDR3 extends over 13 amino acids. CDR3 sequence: CATSGLVPDTQYF. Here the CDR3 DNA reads TGTGCCACCAGCGGACTAGTCCCGGATACGCAGTATTTT.

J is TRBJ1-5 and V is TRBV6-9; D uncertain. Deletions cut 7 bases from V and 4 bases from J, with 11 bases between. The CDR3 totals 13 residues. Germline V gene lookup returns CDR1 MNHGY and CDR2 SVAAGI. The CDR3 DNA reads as TGTGCCAGCATCCGCAGGATTAATCAGCCCCAGCATTTT. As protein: CASIRRINQPQHF.

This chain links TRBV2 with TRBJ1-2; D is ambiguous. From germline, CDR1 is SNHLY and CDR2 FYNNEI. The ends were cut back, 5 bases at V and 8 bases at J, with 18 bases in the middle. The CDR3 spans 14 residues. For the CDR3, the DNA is TGTGCCAGCAGTTTCGGTGGGCAGGTCGAGGGCTACACCTTC. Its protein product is CASSFGGQVEGYTF. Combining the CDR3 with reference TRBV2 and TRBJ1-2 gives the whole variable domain EPEVTQTPSHQVTQMGQEVILRCVPISNHLYFYWYRQILGQKVEFLVSFYNNEISEKSEIFDDQFSVERPDGSNFTLKIRSTKLEDSAMYFCASSFGGQVEGYTFGSGTRLTVV.

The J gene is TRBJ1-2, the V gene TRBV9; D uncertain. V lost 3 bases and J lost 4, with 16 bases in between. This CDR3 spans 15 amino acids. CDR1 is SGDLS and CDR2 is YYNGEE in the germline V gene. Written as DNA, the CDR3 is TGTGCCAGCAGCGGGACCGGGATAACGACCTATGGCTACACCTTC. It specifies CASSGTGITTYGYTF. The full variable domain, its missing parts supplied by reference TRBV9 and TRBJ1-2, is DSGVTQTPKHLITATGQRVTLRCSPRSGDLSVYWYQQSLDQGLQFLIQYYNGEERAKGNILERFSAQQFPDLHSELNLSSLELGDSALYFCASSGTGITTYGYTFGSGTRLTVV.

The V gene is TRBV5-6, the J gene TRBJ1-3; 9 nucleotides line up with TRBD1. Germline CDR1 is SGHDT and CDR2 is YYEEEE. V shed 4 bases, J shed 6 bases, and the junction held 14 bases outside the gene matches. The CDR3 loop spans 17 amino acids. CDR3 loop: CASSPGPQTGGKNTIYF. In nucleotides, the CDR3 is TGTGCCAGCAGCCCCGGACCCCAGACAGGGGGAAAAAACACCATATATTTT.

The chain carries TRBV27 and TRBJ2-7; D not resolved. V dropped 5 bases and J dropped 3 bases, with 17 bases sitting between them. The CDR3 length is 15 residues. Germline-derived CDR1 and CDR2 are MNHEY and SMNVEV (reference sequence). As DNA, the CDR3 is TGTGCCAGCAGTCCCCCCGGCAGGCTCAACTACGAGCAGTACTTC. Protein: CASSPPGRLNYEQYF.

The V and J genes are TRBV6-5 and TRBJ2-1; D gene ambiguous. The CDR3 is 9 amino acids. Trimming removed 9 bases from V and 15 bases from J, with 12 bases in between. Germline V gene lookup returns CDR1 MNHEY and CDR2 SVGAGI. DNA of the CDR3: TGTGCCAGTCTCCGAACGGGGTTCTTC. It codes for CASLRTGFF.

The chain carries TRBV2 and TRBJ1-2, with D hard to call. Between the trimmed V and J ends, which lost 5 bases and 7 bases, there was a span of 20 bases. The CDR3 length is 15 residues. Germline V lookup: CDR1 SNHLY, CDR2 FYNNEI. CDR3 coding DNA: TGTGCCAGCAGTCAACATTTAGCTTTCTTCGGTGGCTACACCTTC. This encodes CASSQHLAFFGGYTF.